This T cell receptor (beta chain) appears in the sequencing data of a study of blood T cells in healthy people across ages. With regard to this clonotype: Its cognate antigen is unknown.

V lost 3 bases and J lost 0, with 17 bases in between. CDR3 length: 18 residues. Study-level results: Diversity was higher, and naive CD4+ cells more numerous, in long-lived donors than in aged donors.

Each of the donors had roughly 9.7 milliliters of peripheral blood drawn into EDTA-treated Vacutainer tubes. Through a sample-barcoded 5' primer and a J-beta primer mix, a second PCR was run for about 7 to 12 cycles. Each CDR3 protein is one row after TCRdb ran MiXCR on the 5' RACE reads. This sample yields some 880,000 distinct CDR3 sequences, of which about 34% are seen a single time; 13% belongs to the top ten. The TCR was taken from a man aged 18 to 30 in good health. Sequencing was performed on blood. This sequence joins TRBV12-3 or TRBV12-4 and TRBJ2-2; TRBD1 is a possible D gene (5 bases). CDR3: CASSFGDSLVPNTGELFF. In nucleotides, the CDR3 is TGTGCCAGCAGTTTCGGAGACAGCCTAGTTCCGAACACCGGGGAGCTGTTTTTT.